The 19 T cell receptor beta chains given below trace back to one sample, sequenced in a study of T cell responses to AZD1222 COVID-19 vaccine. Clones were sequenced by immunoSEQ multiplex PCR, and TCRdb holds only the in-frame ones, with some missing. This table holds about 160,000 clones, about 90% found once. This specimen was peripheral blood, taken 28 days after the second AZD1222 dose. These receptors originate from an adult who received the AZD1222 COVID-19 vaccine.

This clone was seen a single time. This chain joins TRBV5-1 and TRBJ1-6; TRBD1 matches 9 bases. J lost 6 bases, V lost 3 bases, and 1 base had no gene match. CDR3 length: 14 residues. The germline CDR1 and CDR2 sequences are SGHRS and YFSETQ. For the CDR3, the DNA is TGCGCCAGCAGCTCGGGACAGGGTAATTCACCCCTCCACTTT. Protein: CASSSGQGNSPLHF.

In the case of this clone: Sequence at one end of the junction differs from germline and may be a read error. The CDR3 loop is CASRANQGTQYF. The CDR3 DNA sequence: TGTGCCAGCAGGGCTAACCAAGGGACCCAGTACTTC. The gene calls are TRBV7-2 and TRBJ2-5; D uncertain. Germline V gene data show CDR1 as SGHTA and CDR2 as FQGNSA. CDR3 length: 12 residues. The variable domain in full, with the rest retrieved from reference TRBV7-2 and TRBJ2-5, is GAGVSQSPSNKVTEKGKDVELRCDPISGHTALYWYRQSLGQGLEFLIYFQGNSAPDKSGLPSDRFSAERTGGSVSTLTIQRTQQEDSAVYLCASRANQGTQYFGPGTRLLVL.

This chain uses TRBV7-2 with TRBJ2-5; D may be TRBD2 (6 bases). Germline V gene sequence: CDR1 SGHTA, CDR2 FQGNSA. V was shortened by 3 bases and J by 2 bases, with 7 bases between the two germline ends. The CDR3 runs to 13 residues. CDR3 bases: TGTGCCAGCAGCTTTGGAGGGCAAGAGACCCAGTACTTC. It encodes CASSFGGQETQYF.

V gene TRBV7-9 combines with J gene TRBJ2-7, with 10 bases lining up with TRBD2. The CDR3 is 15 residues long. V was pared by 1 base and J by 5 bases, with 5 bases of the junction left unmatched. CDR1 is SEHNR, CDR2 FQNEAQ, per germline (reference sequence). The CDR3 DNA sequence: TGTGCCAGCAGCTTAGTGCTAGCGGGGGTCCACGAGCAGTACTTC. Translated: CASSLVLAGVHEQYF.

The rearrangement uses TRBV7-6 and TRBJ1-4; D unclear. With 5 bases removed from V and 7 bases from J, the gap between germline ends came to 14 bases. The CDR3 is 14 amino acids. Germline V gene sequence: CDR1 SGHVS, CDR2 FNYEAQ. The CDR3 sequence: CASSRHPSGEKLFF. DNA for the CDR3: TGTGCCAGCAGCCGTCACCCGTCGGGTGAAAAACTGTTTTTT.

The chain is built from TRBV7-8 and TRBJ1-5; D not certain. V was pared by 5 bases and J by 6 bases, with 11 bases between. The germline V gene has CDR1 SGHVS and CDR2 FQNEAQ. The CDR3 loop spans 13 amino acids. DNA for the CDR3: TGTGCCAGCAGCCTTAGCGGTGGTCAGCCCCAGCATTTT. Amino acid sequence: CASSLSGGQPQHF.

The chain links TRBV29-1 to TRBJ1-1; D is perhaps TRBD1 (5 bases). V lost 7 bases, J lost 8 bases, and 17 bases lay in between. CDR3 length: 12 residues. Germline lookup yields CDR1 SQVTM and CDR2 ANQGSEA. CDR3 in amino acids: CSADRESPEAFF. CDR3 in DNA: TGCAGCGCCGACAGAGAGAGTCCCGAAGCTTTCTTT.

The V gene is TRBV7-2, the J gene TRBJ2-2; 7 nucleotides agree with TRBD2. From germline, CDR1 is SGHTA and CDR2 FQGNSA. This CDR3 contains 16 residues. V gave up 2 bases and J gave up 1 base; unmatched junction bases: 4. The CDR3 nucleotides read TGTGCCAGCAGCTTATTCAGCGGGGTGAACACCGGGGAGCTGTTTTTT. Amino acid sequence: CASSLFSGVNTGELFF.

The chain joins TRBV9 to TRBJ1-6, with D tentatively TRBD1 (5 bases). This CDR3 has 14 residues. Germline CDR1 reads SGDLS; CDR2 reads YYNGEE. Trimming stripped 3 bases from V and 12 bases from J, with 16 bases between. The CDR3 DNA reads as TGTGCCAGCAGCGGAGGGGACGGCCTGAGACCCCTCCACTTT. Its translation: CASSGGDGLRPLHF.

The rearrangement joins TRBV25-1 to TRBJ1-2; 8 positions agree with TRBD1. Trimming cost V 5 bases and J 7 bases; bases outside gene matches: 6. In germline, CDR1 is MGHDK, CDR2 SYGVNS. The CDR3 has 13 residues. This CDR3 is CASSFPGQAGYTF. CDR3 sequence (DNA): TGTGCCAGCAGTTTCCCGGGACAGGCTGGCTACACCTTC.

The chain combines TRBV3-1 (or the pseudogene TRBV3-2) with TRBJ1-3; no reliable D call. The CDR3 covers 15 residues. Trimming stripped 1 base from V and 3 bases from J, with 10 bases between. Per the germline V gene, CDR1 is LGHDT and CDR2 is YNNKEL (reference sequence). CDR3 sequence: CASSQVLEGGNTIYF. The CDR3 nucleotides are TGTGCCAGCAGCCAAGTCCTGGAGGGTGGAAACACCATATATTTT.

This clone was detected a few times. The V gene is TRBV27, the J gene TRBJ1-1; no clear D gene. The CDR3 totals 11 residues. Trimming left V 6 bases short and J 1 base short, with 3 bases between. Germline V gene data show CDR1 as MNHEY and CDR2 as SMNVEV (reference sequence). The CDR3 DNA reads TGTGCCAGCAGCCAGAACACTGAAGCTTTCTTT. Protein sequence: CASSQNTEAFF.

The chain joins TRBV12-5 to TRBJ2-1; 9 nucleotides align to TRBD2. V dropped 6 bases and J dropped 4; count of bases not matched to a gene: 13. The CDR3 has 17 residues. Germline V gene lookup returns CDR1 LGHNT and CDR2 FRNRAP. CDR3 in amino acids: CASGQPRGSGGYNEQFF. The CDR3 bases are TGTGCTAGTGGCCAACCTCGTGGCAGCGGGGGGTACAATGAGCAGTTCTTC.

V usage is TRBV18 and J usage is TRBJ1-3; D is possibly TRBD1 (6 bases). The length of the CDR3 is 15 residues. The germline V gene has CDR1 KGHSH and CDR2 LQKENI. The ends were cut back, 3 bases at V and 0 bases at J, with 9 bases in the middle. CDR3 nucleotides: TGTGCCAGCTCACCCGGGACAAACTCTGGAAACACCATATATTTT. This codes for CASSPGTNSGNTIYF.

The V gene is TRBV5-6, the J gene TRBJ2-7; D is ambiguous. This CDR3 spans 13 amino acids. CDR1 and CDR2 from the germline V gene are SGHDT and YYEEEE. V was pared by 0 bases and J by 0 bases, with 4 bases between. This chain's CDR3 is CASSLGNSYEQYF. In DNA, the CDR3 is TGTGCCAGCAGCTTGGGCAACTCCTACGAGCAGTACTTC.

This clone was recorded once. The chain recombines TRBV19 with TRBJ1-1; 10 positions agree with TRBD1. The CDR3 length is 15 residues. Germline CDR1 and CDR2: LNHDA and SQIVND (reference sequence). The V segment lost 3 bases and the J segment 10 bases; nucleotides outside the gene matches: 11. The CDR3 region is CASSIGQGGESSAFF. As DNA, the CDR3 is TGTGCCAGTAGTATCGGACAGGGGGGCGAAAGTTCAGCTTTCTTT.

The V gene is TRBV5-4, the J gene TRBJ1-2; D is unclear. With 6 bases removed from V and 8 bases from J, the gap between germline ends came to 14 bases. The germline CDR1 and CDR2 sequences are SGHNT and YYREEE (reference sequence). The CDR3 sequence is 12 residues long. The CDR3 DNA is TGTGCCAGCACCTTAAACCATGGAGGCTACACCTTC. The encoded protein is CASTLNHGGYTF. Complete variable domain (other parts from reference TRBV5-4 and TRBJ1-2): ETGVTQSPTHLIKTRGQQVTLRCSSQSGHNTVSWYQQALGQGPQFIFQYYREEENGRGNFPPRFSGLQFPNYSSELNVNALELDDSALYLCASTLNHGGYTFGSGTRLTVV.

V gene TRBV7-2 combines with J gene TRBJ1-2; maybe TRBD1 (5 bases). CDR1 and CDR2 (germline): SGHTA, FQGNSA. Trimming removed 1 base at V and 5 bases at J, with 20 bases between. There are 17 residues in the CDR3. CDR3 DNA: TGTGCCAGCAGCTTAGACTCCGGGACGCCGAGAATTTATGGCTACACCTTC. It encodes CASSLDSGTPRIYGYTF.

The genes are TRBV27 and TRBJ1-1, with 7 bases lining up with TRBD1. The CDR3 is made up of 14 amino acids. V lost 5 bases, J lost 1 base, and 4 bases stayed unmatched. Germline V gene data show CDR1 as MNHEY and CDR2 as SMNVEV (reference sequence). The CDR3 region is CASSVQGQNTEAFF. CDR3 nucleotides: TGTGCCAGCAGTGTACAGGGGCAGAACACTGAAGCTTTCTTT.